This T cell receptor (beta chain) appears in the sequencing data of a study of OX40 agonist ivuxolimab in advanced cancers. For this clone: Antigen unknown.

Germline-derived CDR1 and CDR2 are MDHEN and SYDVKM. The germline V and J ends were trimmed by 5 bases and 5 bases, with 19 bases remaining between them. The CDR3 has 15 amino acids. Study outcomes and limitations: Among T cells, CD8+ cells averaged more expanded clones than CD4+ cells.

This table comes from immunoSEQ multiplex PCR, and its TCRdb copy is limited to in-frame clones, with some not included. The table shows almost 80,000 clones, with 84% occurring only once. Sequencing used CD4+ or CD8+ T cells sorted from blood, obtained in a trial of the OX40 agonist ivuxolimab. V and J are TRBV28 and TRBJ2-7; no firm D call. This TCR came from an adult with an advanced solid tumor such as melanoma, head and neck, liver or kidney cancer. CDR3 sequence reads: CASSPSSTGSNEQYF. Written as DNA, the CDR3 is TGTGCCAGCAGTCCCTCCTCGACGGGCAGCAACGAGCAGTACTTC. Complete variable domain (other parts from reference TRBV28 and TRBJ2-7): DVKVTQSSRYLVKRTGEKVFLECVQDMDHENMFWYRQDPGLGLRLIYFSYDVKMKEKGDIPEGYSVSREKKERFSLILESASTNQTSMYLCASSPSSTGSNEQYFGPGTRLTVT.